Listed below are T cell receptor beta chains from one sample, sequenced in a study of T and B cells in COVID-19 patients. TCRdb processed the multiplex PCR reads anew with MiXCR; each CDR3 protein has one entry. The sample records about 15,000 distinct CDR3 sequences, under 35% being singletons. Source material: blood. The receptors here all came from a human donor who had recovered from COVID-19. Both conserved end residues are part of each CDR3. The D gene is left open where the match is weak. Not all rows give a size; the values are once, few, many and, for expanded clones, a class.

J gene | D gene | V gene | clone size | CDR3 protein | CDR3 DNA
TRBJ2-2 | NA | TRBV6-2/TRBV6-3 | NA | CASSLRLSRTGELFF | TGTGCCAGCAGTTTGAGGTTATCAAGGACCGGGGAGCTGTTTTTT
TRBJ1-2 | TRBD1 | TRBV19 | many | CASSRKPSTGTFGYTF | TGTGCCAGTAGTAGAAAACCTTCGACAGGGACTTTTGGCTACACCTTC
TRBJ2-2 | NA | TRBV29-1 | medium-sized | CSVEEANTGELFF | TGCAGCGTTGAAGAAGCGAACACCGGGGAGCTGTTTTTT
TRBJ2-3 | NA | TRBV19 | medium-sized | CAVRGGGPDTQYF | TGTGCGGTACGGGGAGGCGGCCCAGATACGCAGTATTTT
TRBJ2-5 | NA | TRBV5-6 | NA | CASSFQETQYF | TGTGCCAGCAGCTTCCAAGAGACCCAGTACTTC
TRBJ2-7 | NA | TRBV27 | few | CASSLSNFFYEQYF | TGTGCCAGCAGTTTATCTAATTTCTTCTACGAGCAGTACTTC
TRBJ2-7 | NA | TRBV5-4 | NA | CASSPLGVYEQYF | TGTGCCAGCAGCCCCCTAGGGGTCTACGAGCAGTACTTC
TRBJ1-2 | NA | TRBV18 | few | CASSPVRESGYTF | TGTGCCAGCTCTCCGGTCCGGGAGTCAGGCTACACCTTC
TRBJ1-2 | NA | TRBV12-3/TRBV12-4 | many | CASFPGQHINYGYTF | TGTGCCAGCTTTCCAGGACAGCACATTAACTATGGCTACACCTTC
TRBJ2-7 | NA | TRBV6-1 | NA | CASSELYEQCF | TGTGCCAGCAGTGAACTCTACGAGCAGTGCTTC
TRBJ2-3 | NA | TRBV6-1 | few | CASSLAPGGTDTQYF | TGTGCCAGCAGCCTAGCCCCGGGGGGCACAGATACGCAGTATTTT
TRBJ2-1 | TRBD2 | TRBV5-4 | once | CASSFLLAGYNEQFF | TGTGCCAGCAGCTTCCTACTAGCGGGCTACAATGAGCAGTTCTTC
TRBJ1-1 | NA | TRBV20-1 | NA | CSSSEFMNTEAFF | TGCAGTTCCTCAGAGTTTATGAACACTGAAGCTTTCTTT
TRBJ1-1 | NA | TRBV18 | few | CASSPSGGGTEAFF | TGTGCCAGCTCACCCTCGGGGGGGGGAACTGAAGCTTTCTTT
TRBJ2-3 | TRBD2 | TRBV5-1 | few | CASKLAGTDTQYF | TGCGCCAGCAAGCTAGCGGGCACAGATACGCAGTATTTT
TRBJ2-7 | TRBD1 | TRBV6-5 | NA | CASSYTGTGHYEQYF | TGTGCCAGCAGTTACACCGGGACAGGGCACTACGAGCAGTACTTC
TRBJ1-1 | NA | TRBV6-1 | NA | CASSYSHLPGTEAFF | TGTGCCAGCAGTTACTCGCATTTGCCGGGGACTGAAGCTTTCTTT
TRBJ1-6 | NA | TRBV29-1 | medium-sized | CSVAFGQGSPLHF | TGCAGCGTTGCTTTCGGGCAGGGGTCACCCCTCCACTTT
TRBJ1-1 | TRBD1 | TRBV20-1 | NA | CSARDLQGGWQTEAFF | TGCAGTGCTAGAGATCTACAGGGGGGTTGGCAAACTGAAGCTTTCTTT
TRBJ2-5 | NA | TRBV18 | many | CASSPGGPPETQYF | TGTGCCAGCTCACCCGGCGGACCCCCAGAGACCCAGTACTTC
TRBJ2-7 | NA | TRBV5-5 | many | CASSRGGVPGGTTYEQYF | TGTGCCAGCAGCCGGGGTGGAGTGCCGGGCGGAACTACTTACGAGCAGTACTTC
TRBJ1-4 | TRBD1 | TRBV6-6 | few | CASSIQGSNEKLFF | TGTGCCAGCAGTATACAGGGGTCTAATGAAAAACTGTTTTTT
TRBJ2-3 | TRBD2 | TRBV6-2/TRBV6-3 | many | CASSYGRATDTQYF | TGTGCCAGCAGTTACGGGAGGGCCACAGATACGCAGTATTTT
TRBJ1-3 | TRBD1 | TRBV4-3 | NA | CASSQDLSGGLNTIYF | TGCGCCAGCAGCCAAGATTTATCAGGGGGCCTAAACACCATATATTTT
TRBJ2-2 | NA | TRBV6-4 | NA | CASSDRPGSTGELFF | TGTGCCAGCAGTGACAGGCCAGGATCCACCGGGGAGCTGTTTTTT
TRBJ2-1 | TRBD1 | TRBV4-1 | NA | CASSQPGTGVGEQFF | TGCGCCAGCAGCCAGCCCGGGACAGGGGTTGGTGAGCAGTTCTTC
TRBJ2-3 | TRBD1 | TRBV18 | few | CASSPNRGQNTQYF | TGTGCCAGCTCACCGAACAGGGGGCAGAATACGCAGTATTTT
TRBJ2-7 | NA | TRBV6-8 | many | CASSYRPRHEQYF | TGTGCCAGCAGTTACCGACCTCGTCACGAGCAGTACTTC
TRBJ2-7 | NA | TRBV7-2 | NA | CASSLGPGEQYF | TGTGCCAGCAGCCTTGGACCGGGCGAGCAGTACTTC
TRBJ1-4 | NA | TRBV10-3 | many | CAISPRDNEKLFF | TGTGCCATCAGTCCCAGGGATAACGAAAAACTGTTTTTT
TRBJ2-1 | TRBD2 | TRBV6-1 | NA | CASSSGTSGNEQFF | TGTGCCAGCAGCTCGGGGACTAGCGGGAATGAGCAGTTCTTC
TRBJ2-5 | NA | TRBV19 | medium-sized | CASSILGQETQYF | TGTGCCAGTAGTATTTTGGGACAAGAGACCCAGTACTTC
TRBJ2-1 | NA | TRBV6-5 | many | CASSYSTLNEQFF | TGTGCCAGCAGTTACTCCACCCTCAATGAGCAGTTCTTC
TRBJ2-1 | NA | TRBV12-3/TRBV12-4 | NA | CASSFRWGGHNEQFF | TGTGCCAGCAGTTTCAGGTGGGGTGGGCACAATGAGCAGTTCTTC
TRBJ2-5 | TRBD2 | TRBV6-5 | many | CASSYGLAGGKTQYF | TGTGCCAGCAGTTACGGACTAGCGGGGGGAAAGACCCAGTACTTC
TRBJ1-5 | NA | TRBV6-5 | NA | CASRARTARSPQHF | TGTGCCAGCAGGGCTAGGACAGCCAGGTCGCCCCAGCATTTT
TRBJ2-2 | NA | TRBV6-1 | medium-sized | CASRAITGELFF | TGTGCCAGCAGAGCAATCACCGGGGAGCTGTTTTTT
TRBJ2-3 | TRBD1 | TRBV7-2 | NA | CASSLWGRGRLRSTDTQYF | TGTGCCAGCAGCCTGTGGGGCAGGGGGCGCCTAAGGAGCACAGATACGCAGTATTTT
TRBJ2-7 | TRBD1 | TRBV7-9 | few | CASSFGQELYEQYF | TGTGCCAGCAGCTTCGGACAGGAACTCTACGAGCAGTACTTC
TRBJ2-4 | NA | TRBV21-1 | NA | CASSKEGTGNRELTKNIQYF | TGTGCCAGCAGCAAAGAGGGGACAGGCAATCGGGAGTTAACCAAAAACATTCAGTACTTC
TRBJ2-1 | NA | TRBV5-1 | NA | CASSLRQGGIDNEQFF | TGCGCCAGCAGCTTGAGACAGGGAGGTATCGACAATGAGCAGTTCTTC
TRBJ1-1 | NA | TRBV18 | few | CASSPRGQTTAFF | TGTGCCAGCTCACCGCGTGGGCAGACGACGGCTTTCTTT
TRBJ2-1 | NA | TRBV6-6 | many | CASSLYGGTTYNEQFF | TGTGCCAGCAGTCTCTACGGAGGGACAACCTACAATGAGCAGTTCTTC
TRBJ2-6 | TRBD1 | TRBV29-1 | medium-sized | CSVQQGEKTGANVLTF | TGCAGCGTTCAGCAGGGGGAAAAGACTGGGGCCAACGTCCTGACTTTC
TRBJ1-5 | NA | TRBV19 | many | CASFNPGANQPQHF | TGTGCCAGCTTCAACCCGGGGGCTAATCAGCCCCAGCATTTT
TRBJ2-7 | TRBD2 | TRBV6-2/TRBV6-3 | few | CASSSLRGLAGYEQYF | TGTGCCAGCAGTAGCCTCCGGGGACTAGCGGGTTACGAGCAGTACTTC
TRBJ1-1 | NA | TRBV6-2/TRBV6-3 | few | CASSGQSGTEAFF | TGTGCCAGCAGTGGACAGTCAGGAACTGAAGCTTTCTTT
TRBJ2-1 | TRBD2 | TRBV25-1 | NA | CATHPSGRTYNEQFF | TGTGCCACCCATCCTAGCGGCCGGACCTACAATGAGCAGTTCTTC
TRBJ2-2 | NA | TRBV5-6 | NA | CASSLVKGVTGELFF | TGTGCCAGCAGCTTGGTGAAGGGGGTCACCGGGGAGCTGTTTTTT
TRBJ2-3 | TRBD2 | TRBV19 | medium-sized | CATTAGGPADTQYF | TGTGCCACCACAGCGGGAGGGCCAGCAGATACGCAGTATTTT
TRBJ1-1 | NA | TRBV5-4 | NA | CASSDRGPEAFF | TGTGCCAGCAGCGACCGGGGTCCGGAAGCTTTCTTT
TRBJ1-1 | NA | TRBV6-5 | few | CASSYSYGGGMNTEAFF | TGTGCCAGCAGTTACTCTTATGGCGGAGGAATGAACACTGAAGCTTTCTTT
TRBJ2-6 | NA | TRBV29-1 | medium-sized | CSVVGRTSGANVLTF | TGCAGCGTTGTTGGACGGACCTCTGGGGCCAACGTCCTGACTTTC
TRBJ1-5 | NA | TRBV12-3/TRBV12-4 | NA | CASSFGRTNQPQHF | TGTGCCAGCAGTTTCGGCAGAACCAATCAGCCCCAGCATTTT
TRBJ1-2 | NA | TRBV19 | NA | CASTTKTPSNYGYTF | TGTGCCAGTACCACGAAAACGCCATCCAACTATGGCTACACCTTC
TRBJ1-5 | NA | TRBV6-5 | NA | CASRGGGQPQHF | TGTGCCAGCAGGGGAGGAGGGCAGCCCCAGCATTTT
TRBJ2-7 | TRBD1 | TRBV19 | medium-sized | CASTPGQGITYEQYF | TGTGCCAGTACCCCCGGACAGGGCATCACCTACGAGCAGTACTTC
TRBJ2-5 | NA | TRBV18 | many | CASSPRLQETQYF | TGTGCCAGCTCCCCGCGGCTCCAAGAGACCCAGTACTTC
TRBJ2-2 | NA | TRBV6-5 | NA | CASSYIAGELFF | TGTGCCAGCAGTTATATTGCAGGGGAGCTGTTTTTT